The 30 T cell receptor beta chains presented below share a single source sample, sequenced in a study of post-analysis software for immune sequencing data. Broader study findings: Patients had higher frequencies than controls of about five TRBV segments, including TRBV5-6, TRBV5-1 and TRBV20-1.

TCR beta libraries were prepared from cDNA with unique molecular identifiers. Each CDR3 protein gets one entry after TCRdb re-called the PCR reads with MiXCR. The sample consists of roughly 650,000 distinct CDR3 sequences, 55% to 60% of them appearing once. These TCRs' antigens remain unknown. Sequenced: blood. Source of these receptors: a girl under 10 years old with multiple sclerosis.

This clonotype showed up just a few times. This chain links TRBV28 with TRBJ2-1; D is perhaps TRBD2 (5 bases). The germline V gene has CDR1 MDHEN and CDR2 SYDVKM. This CDR3 comprises 15 residues. V lost 4 bases, J lost 6 bases, and 16 bases lay in between. CDR3 sequence reads: CASSSYGGLINEQFF. The CDR3 nucleotides are TGTGCCAGCAGTTCCTACGGAGGACTCATCAATGAGCAGTTCTTC.

V is TRBV4-1 and J is TRBJ2-3, with 10 positions matching TRBD1. CDR3 length: 17 amino acids. Germline V gene sequence: CDR1 MGHRA, CDR2 YSYEKL. The J segment lost 5 bases and the V segment lost 0 bases, leaving 8 bases of the junction unmatched. CDR3 DNA: TGCGCCAGCAGCCAAGATTCGACAGGGGGCGAGAAAGATACGCAGTATTTT. It yields the protein CASSQDSTGGEKDTQYF.

This clonotype was observed a few times. V and J are TRBV29-1 and TRBJ2-5; D might be TRBD1 or TRBD2, each matching 5 bases. The assigned J gene may be wrong: the sequence end matches TRBJ2-7 better. The CDR3 consists of 12 residues. The germline V gene has CDR1 SQVTM and CDR2 ANQGSEA. For the CDR3, the DNA is TGCAGCGTTTGGGACCTTGCCCACGAGCAGTACTTC. It is translated as CSVWDLAHEQYF.

The CDR3 is CSVVLQGGQGSFGYEQYF. CDR3 in DNA: TGCAGCGTTGTATTGCAGGGCGGACAGGGGAGTTTTGGCTACGAGCAGTACTTC. The genes are TRBV29-1 and TRBJ2-7; the match to TRBD1 covers 9 bases. V shed 4 bases and J 3 bases; nucleotides not matched to a gene: 19. The CDR3 runs to 18 residues. Germline assignment: CDR1 SQVTM and CDR2 ANQGSEA.

The chain recombines TRBV4-1 with TRBJ2-7; 8 bases agree with TRBD1. The DNA end lines up better with TRBJ2-5; the J call may be wrong. CDR1 and CDR2 (germline): MGHRA, YSYEKL. There are 16 residues in the CDR3. The CDR3 region is CASSQPAQGAHETQYF. The CDR3 region has the DNA TGCGCCAGCAGCCAACCTGCGCAGGGGGCGCACGAGACCCAGTACTTC.

The sample holds one count of this clonotype. J is TRBJ2-3 and V is TRBV5-1; 11 positions match TRBD2. The CDR3 is 14 amino acids. With 4 bases clipped from V and 6 bases from J, the junction kept 4 bases outside the gene matches. From germline, CDR1 is SGHRS and CDR2 YFSETQ. CDR3 nucleotides: TGCGCCAGCAGCCGGACTAGCGGGTTGGATACGCAGTATTTT. This translates into CASSRTSGLDTQYF.

V usage is TRBV29-1 and J usage is TRBJ2-3, with 7 positions matching TRBD1. Germline V lookup: CDR1 SQVTM, CDR2 ANQGSEA. After removal of 8 bases from V and 2 bases from J, the junction contained 7 bases not matched to a gene. CDR3 length: 13 amino acids. CDR3 amino acids: CSNTGDLTDTQYF. The CDR3 coding sequence is TGCAGCAACACAGGGGACCTCACAGATACGCAGTATTTT.

This clonotype has only a few counts. The CDR3 loop reads CSVRNTEAFF. The CDR3 DNA follows: TGCAGCGTTCGGAACACTGAAGCTTTCTTT. This sequence joins TRBV29-1 and TRBJ1-1; D unclear. The germline gives CDR1 SQVTM, CDR2 ANQGSEA. The CDR3 runs 10 residues. V shed 5 bases and J shed 1 base, with 2 bases lying between them.

As to this clonotype: The junction and the germline gene differ at one end; a read error may be behind it. The chain couples TRBV6-1 to TRBJ2-6, with a weak D call TRBD1 (6 bases). The CDR3 runs to 18 residues. Germline V CDR1 and CDR2: MNHNS, SASEGT. Written as DNA, the CDR3 is TGTGCCAGCAGTGGATTGACAGGCCAACACTCTGGGGCCAACGTCCAGACTTTC. Protein product: CASSGLTGQHSGANVQTF.

The rearrangement joins TRBV7-9 to TRBJ2-1; D unclear. This CDR3 contains 16 residues. Trimming pared 6 bases from V and 1 base from J, leaving 16 bases between. CDR1 and CDR2 from the germline V gene are SEHNR and FQNEAQ (reference sequence). The CDR3 sequence is CASSPSDPQSYNEQFF. As DNA, the CDR3 is TGTGCCAGCAGTCCTTCGGACCCGCAGTCCTACAATGAGCAGTTCTTC.

The chain employs TRBV11-2 and TRBJ2-5, with TRBD1 matching 8 bases. This CDR3 has 14 residues. Germline V gives CDR1 SGHAT, CDR2 FQNNGV. With V trimmed by 2 bases and J by 11 bases, 10 bases remained unmatched. CDR3 sequence (DNA): TGTGCCAGCAGCTTACGTGACAGGGGAAATGAGCAGTACTTC. Translation gives CASSLRDRGNEQYF. Looking up the rest from reference TRBV11-2 and TRBJ2-5 gives the full variable domain: EAGVAQSPRYKIIEKRQSVAFWCNPISGHATLYWYQQILGQGPKLLIQFQNNGVVDDSQLPKDRFSAERLKGVDSTLKIQPAKLEDSAVYLCASSLRDRGNEQYFGPGTRLLVL.

Only a few counts were recorded for this clonotype. The V and J genes are TRBV6-2 or TRBV6-3 and TRBJ1-6, with 7 nucleotides matching TRBD1. The CDR3 sequence is 14 residues long. V gave up 5 bases and J gave up 7 bases; unmatched junction bases: 5. From germline, CDR1 is MNHEY and CDR2 SVGEGT. CDR3 region: CASSQTGNNSPLHF. Written as DNA, the CDR3 is TGTGCCAGCAGTCAGACAGGGAACAATTCACCCCTCCACTTT.

The rearrangement joins TRBV4-1 to TRBJ2-7; 8 bases fit TRBD2. V was clipped by 0 bases and J by 3 bases; unmatched bases: 4. Germline CDR1 MGHRA, CDR2 YSYEKL. The CDR3 length is 15 residues. This CDR3 reads CASSQELLAGYEQYF. The CDR3 nucleotides are TGCGCCAGCAGCCAAGAGTTGCTAGCGGGCTACGAGCAGTACTTC.

This clonotype has a handful of counts. This CDR3 reads CASRTSGDAQYF. CDR3 sequence (DNA): TGTGCCAGCAGGACTAGCGGGGACGCGCAGTACTTC. This chain links TRBV2 with TRBJ2-7; TRBD2 aligns across 11 bases. Germline V CDR1 and CDR2: SNHLY, FYNNEI. V was clipped by 6 bases and J by 9 bases; unmatched bases: 4. CDR3 length equals 12 residues.

This clonotype was seen a few times. The gene calls are TRBV28 and TRBJ2-7; D perhaps matches TRBD1 (5 bases). Germline loops: CDR1 MDHEN, CDR2 SYDVKM. The CDR3 has 15 amino acids. Deletions cut 2 bases from V and 1 base from J, with 12 bases between. For the CDR3, the DNA is TGTGCCAGCAGTTTACCGTTTGGACATTCCTACGAGCAGTACTTC. The encoded protein is CASSLPFGHSYEQYF.

This clonotype occurred many times. The J gene is TRBJ2-5, the V gene TRBV6-5, with 8 positions matching TRBD2. The CDR3 is made up of 14 amino acids. Germline-derived CDR1 and CDR2 are MNHEY and SVGAGI. V shed 6 bases and J 2 bases; nucleotides not matched to a gene: 5. The CDR3 is CASSYSGGQETQYF. The CDR3 coding sequence is TGTGCCAGCAGCTATTCGGGAGGGCAAGAGACCCAGTACTTC.

The chain is built from TRBV7-3 and TRBJ1-1; D unclear. V was clipped by 1 base and J by 7 bases, with 7 bases between them. This CDR3 contains 12 residues. Germline V CDR1 and CDR2: SGHTA, FQGTGA. CDR3 sequence reads: CASSLNGYEAFF. The CDR3 nucleotides read TGTGCCAGCAGCTTAAACGGATATGAAGCTTTCTTT.

The sample holds a few counts of this clonotype. The chain has TRBV29-1 and TRBJ2-6; D unclear. CDR1 is SQVTM, CDR2 ANQGSEA, per germline. V dropped 0 bases and J dropped 0 bases, with 6 bases sitting between them. CDR3 length: 15 amino acids. CDR3 sequence: CSVEDGFSGANVLTF. As DNA, the CDR3 is TGCAGCGTTGAAGACGGATTCTCTGGGGCCAACGTCCTGACTTTC.

This clonotype occurred a few times. The chain couples TRBV12-3 or TRBV12-4 to TRBJ1-6; no clear D. V gave up 6 bases and J gave up 5 bases, with 11 bases separating them. The CDR3 loop spans 14 amino acids. CDR3 in amino acids: CASSVQSDNSPLHF. CDR3 nucleotides: TGTGCCAGCAGCGTACAGTCGGATAATTCACCCCTCCACTTT.

The J gene is TRBJ2-7, the V gene TRBV6-1, with TRBD2 identical over 7 bases. The CDR3 contains 14 residues. V gave up 8 bases and J gave up 0 bases; unmatched junction bases: 7. The germline V gene has CDR1 MNHNS and CDR2 SASEGT. In DNA form, the CDR3 reads TGTGCCAGCCGTCCAAGCGGGAACTCCTACGAGCAGTACTTC. Its translation is CASRPSGNSYEQYF.

The chain joins TRBV20-1 to TRBJ2-3, with D hard to call. The CDR3 is 13 amino acids. Germline CDR1 and CDR2: DFQATT and SNEGSKA (reference sequence). V was clipped by 6 bases and J by 0 bases, with 10 bases between them. This chain's CDR3 is CSAIQPSTDTQYF. In DNA, the CDR3 is TGCAGTGCAATCCAGCCTAGCACAGATACGCAGTATTTT.

The chain employs TRBV12-5 and TRBJ1-1, with D uncertain. V was clipped by 5 bases and J by 8 bases, with 12 bases between them. Germline CDR1 LGHNT, CDR2 FRNRAP. There are 12 residues in the CDR3. The CDR3: CASGLIKSEAFF. The CDR3 bases are TGTGCTAGTGGTCTTATAAAATCCGAAGCTTTCTTT.

There are a few counts of this clonotype. V gene TRBV4-1 combines with J gene TRBJ2-1; TRBD2 is a possible D gene (6 bases). Germline CDR1 reads MGHRA; CDR2 reads YSYEKL. The CDR3 extends over 17 amino acids. Trimming took off 4 bases at V and 7 bases at J, with 23 bases between the two ends. Written as DNA, the CDR3 is TGCGCCAGCAGCCCCTTATGGCGGGGACCCCTCTTTAATGAGCAGTTCTTC. Protein: CASSPLWRGPLFNEQFF.

A few counts support this clonotype. V is TRBV29-1 and J is TRBJ1-2; D ambiguous. V was pared by 5 bases and J by 8 bases, with 6 bases between. This CDR3 spans 9 amino acids. CDR1 and CDR2 from the germline V gene are SQVTM and ANQGSEA. In DNA form, the CDR3 reads TGCAGCGTTCCGCCGGGCTACACCTTC. It encodes CSVPPGYTF.

The genes are TRBV29-1 and TRBJ1-2; D not certain. The CDR3 has 11 residues. Germline V gene lookup returns CDR1 SQVTM and CDR2 ANQGSEA. The CDR3 is CGAVASGGYTF. The DNA of the CDR3 is TGCGGCGCCGTGGCGAGTGGTGGCTACACCTTC. Combining the CDR3 with reference TRBV29-1 and TRBJ1-2 gives the whole variable domain SAVISQKPSRDICQRGTSLTIQCQVDSQVTMMFWYRQQPGQSLTLIATANQGSEATYESGFVIDKFPISRPNLTFSTLTVSNMSPEDSSIYLCGAVASGGYTFGSGTRLTVV.

Comments on this clonotype: No conserved phenylalanine or tryptophan is present at the end of the CDR3, so a read error is the likely explanation. The chain links TRBV7-9 to TRBJ1-1; 7 bases map to TRBD1. The V segment lost 1 base and the J segment 3 bases; nucleotides outside the gene matches: 5. CDR1 and CDR2 (germline): SEHNR, FQNEAQ (reference sequence). This CDR3 contains 15 residues. CDR3 DNA: TGTGCCAGCAGCTTAGGTGCTCAGGGGGACACTGAAGCTTTCTCT. This encodes CASSLGAQGDTEAFS.

This clonotype was counted only a few times. The rearrangement uses TRBV6-6 and TRBJ1-2; D perhaps matches TRBD1 (6 bases). The CDR3 runs to 14 residues. The germline V gene has CDR1 MNHNY and CDR2 SVGAGI (reference sequence). V lost 8 bases and J lost 7, with 20 bases in between. The DNA of the CDR3 is TGTGCCAGCTGGGGAGGCAGGGGACCGTCTGGCTACACCTTC. This codes for CASWGGRGPSGYTF.

The chain has TRBV7-3 and TRBJ2-3; possibly TRBD1 for D (6 bases). The ends were cut back, 5 bases at V and 3 bases at J, with 15 bases in the middle. The CDR3 contains 15 residues. Germline values: CDR1 SGHTA, CDR2 FQGTGA. The CDR3 loop reads CASSPGGGRTDTQYF. CDR3 nucleotide sequence: TGTGCCAGCAGCCCTGGGGGCGGTAGGACAGATACGCAGTATTTT.

This clonotype was seen only a few times. The J gene is TRBJ1-2, the V gene TRBV6-5, with D tentatively TRBD1 (5 bases). V lost 5 bases, J lost 2 bases, and 15 bases lay in between. CDR3 length: 15 amino acids. Germline values: CDR1 MNHEY, CDR2 SVGAGI. This CDR3 is CASSRPGRSNYGYTF. The CDR3 coding sequence is TGTGCCAGCAGTCGACCGGGACGTAGCAACTATGGCTACACCTTC.

The chain employs TRBV29-1 and TRBJ2-3; maybe TRBD1 (6 bases). This CDR3 contains 14 residues. The ends were cut back, 4 bases at V and 0 bases at J, with 11 bases in the middle. From germline, CDR1 is SQVTM and CDR2 ANQGSEA. CDR3 sequence reads: CSVATRGSTDTQYF. In nucleotides, the CDR3 is TGCAGCGTTGCGACCAGGGGTAGCACAGATACGCAGTATTTT.